Below, 9 T cell receptor beta chains from the same sample are listed, as sequenced in a study of molecular identifiers for immune sequencing clone quantification. TCRdb ran MiXCR on the PCR reads and lists one entry per CDR3 protein. The sample shows under 350,000 distinct CDR3 sequences, 24% of them seen only once. Sequencing input: naive CD8+ T cells from blood, with Jurkat cell RNA spiked in. The sample's subset: FACS-sorted CD8+CD4-CCR7+CD45RA+ naive T cells. The receptors originated from a human donor in good health. Some libraries in this study had Jurkat cell RNA spiked in.

This clonotype occurred many times. J is TRBJ1-1 and V is TRBV4-3; a weak D match, TRBD1 (6 bases). The germline V gene has CDR1 LGHNA and CDR2 YSLEER. This CDR3 spans 14 amino acids. Trimming removed 2 bases from V and 5 bases from J, with 12 bases in between. The CDR3 nucleotides are TGCGCCAGCAGCCAACTAACAGGGAGGACTGAAGCTTTCTTT. As protein: CASSQLTGRTEAFF.

In DNA, the CDR3 is TGTGCCAGCAGCTCTCTGGGGGTCTGGGGTTACTATGGCTACACCTTC. This codes for CASSSLGVWGYYGYTF. The genes are TRBV28 and TRBJ1-2, with TRBD1 as a possible D gene (5 bases). Trimming took 6 bases from V and 3 from J, leaving 20 bases between them. From germline, CDR1 is MDHEN and CDR2 SYDVKM. The CDR3 contains 16 residues.

Remarks on this clonotype: The junction departs from the called germline gene at one end, perhaps through a read error. This rearrangement joins TRBV6-1 to TRBJ2-1; D is unresolved. In germline, CDR1 is MNHNS, CDR2 SASEGT. This CDR3 is 14 amino acids long. The CDR3 region has the DNA TGTGCCAGCACTGAACGGCGCTCCTACAATGAGCAGTTCTTC. It codes for CASTERRSYNEQFF.

This clonotype was detected a few times. The V call is TRBV19, the J call TRBJ2-7; 11 positions agree with TRBD1. CDR3 length equals 14 residues. Per the germline V gene, CDR1 is LNHDA and CDR2 is SQIVND (reference sequence). The junction had 4 bases not matched to a gene; V was cut back by 6 bases and J by 3 bases. The CDR3 is CASSRTGGDYEQYF. CDR3 nucleotides: TGTGCCAGTAGCAGGACAGGGGGCGACTACGAGCAGTACTTC. The full variable domain, with the rest looked up from reference TRBV19 and TRBJ2-7, is DGGITQSPKYLFRKEGQNVTLSCEQNLNHDAMYWYRQDPGQGLRLIYYSQIVNDFQKGDIAEGYSVSREKKESFPLTVTSAQKNPTAFYLCASSRTGGDYEQYFGPGTRLTVT.

This clonotype was observed at least ten times. This chain uses TRBV20-1 with TRBJ2-7; the match to TRBD1 covers 7 bases. There are 12 residues in the CDR3. Per the germline V gene, CDR1 is DFQATT and CDR2 is SNEGSKA (reference sequence). Trimming at V came to 3 bases and at J to 4 bases, leaving 3 bases not matched to a gene. DNA of the CDR3: TGCAGTGCTAGGGTACAGGGGTACGAGCAGTACTTC. It yields the protein CSARVQGYEQYF.

This clonotype was seen ten or more times. The V call is TRBV7-9, the J call TRBJ2-3, with a possible D match to TRBD2 (5 bases). This CDR3 spans 13 amino acids. Germline V CDR1 and CDR2: SEHNR, FQNEAQ (reference sequence). With 5 bases removed from V and 2 bases from J, the gap between germline ends came to 8 bases. The CDR3 here is CASSGRFTDTQYF. In DNA, the CDR3 is TGTGCCAGCAGCGGGAGATTCACAGATACGCAGTATTTT.

Comments on this clonotype: Since a much larger clone is just one base distant, this may be a read error. This rearrangement joins TRBV7-2 to TRBJ2-3; D unclear. Looked up from germline, CDR1 is SGHTA and CDR2 is FQGNSA. Trimming stripped 2 bases from V and 0 bases from J, with 9 bases between. The CDR3 spans 15 residues. Here the CDR3 reads CASSLNPPSTDTQYF. The CDR3 nucleotides read TGTGCCAGCAGCTTAAATCCACCAAGCACAGATACGCAGTATTTT.

Worth noting for this clonotype: A read error is likely, as this CDR3 ends without the conserved phenylalanine or tryptophan. The DNA is omitted, as the CDR3 cannot be located on it reliably, and the CDR3 follows TCRdb's listing. The chain is built from TRBV9 and TRBJ2-1; the table names TRBD1, a call not compared with the DNA. Germline V gene lookup returns CDR1 SGDLS and CDR2 YYNGEE. The CDR3 adds up to 14 amino acids, both ends counted. CDR3 sequence reads: CASSGTRGRPAPFC.

This clonotype was counted only a few times. The gene calls are TRBV9 and TRBJ2-5; D may match TRBD1 or TRBD2 (5 bases each). Germline V gene data show CDR1 as SGDLS and CDR2 as YYNGEE. This CDR3 spans 15 amino acids. Trimming left V 4 bases short and J 0 bases short, with 13 bases between. The CDR3 DNA reads as TGTGCCAGCAGCTTAGGGGACCCGTACCAAGAGACCCAGTACTTC. It translates to CASSLGDPYQETQYF.